These 20 T cell receptor beta chains were sequenced from one sample in a study of blood T cell repertoires in COVID-19. The repertoire was sequenced with immunoSEQ multiplex PCR; TCRdb's copy has only in-frame clones and lacks some. The table records approximately 240,000 clones, 75% to 85% of them present only once. The sample was peripheral blood. The receptors originated from a woman in her 30s with COVID-19, enrolled during active disease.

V and J are TRBV6-2 or TRBV6-3 and TRBJ2-1; 9 nucleotides line up with TRBD2. The junction had 9 bases not matched to a gene; V was cut back by 6 bases and J by 6 bases. CDR3 length: 15 residues. Germline CDR1 MNHEY, CDR2 SVGEGT. The CDR3 loop reads CASSGPASGINEQFF. CDR3 DNA sequence: TGTGCCAGCAGCGGTCCGGCTAGCGGGATCAATGAGCAGTTCTTC.

CDR3 nucleotide sequence: TGTTCGGTCGGCAGGGGTCCTTTGAACGAGCAGTACTTC. Residues: CSVGRGPLNEQYF. The V call is TRBV6-5, the J call TRBJ2-7; possible D gene TRBD1, 6 bases. The CDR3 runs to 13 residues. Germline V lookup: CDR1 MNHEY, CDR2 SVGAGI.

The gene calls are TRBV7-9 and TRBJ1-1; the D gene is possibly TRBD1 (5 bases). Germline V gene sequence: CDR1 SEHNR, CDR2 FQNEAQ (reference sequence). With 1 base removed from V and 5 bases from J, the gap between germline ends came to 8 bases. The CDR3 has 13 residues. The CDR3 loop reads CASSLEGRTEAFF. The CDR3 DNA is TGTGCCAGCAGCTTAGAGGGGCGGACTGAAGCTTTCTTT. The variable domain in full, completed from reference TRBV7-9 and TRBJ1-1, reads DTGVSQNPRHKITKRGQNVTFRCDPISEHNRLYWYRQTLGQGPEFLTYFQNEAQLEKSRLLSDRFSAERPKGSFSTLEIQRTEQGDSAMYLCASSLEGRTEAFFGQGTRLTVV.

This chain uses TRBV6-6 with TRBJ2-5; D perhaps matches TRBD1 (6 bases). V dropped 6 bases and J dropped 5 bases, with 13 bases sitting between them. CDR1 is MNHNY, CDR2 SVGAGI, per germline (reference sequence). The CDR3 totals 13 residues. The CDR3 coding sequence is TGTGCCAGCAGGAACAGGGAGTTGGAGACCCAGTACTTC. The encoded protein is CASRNRELETQYF.

The chain employs TRBV19 and TRBJ1-2, with 9 bases identical to TRBD1. V lost 3 bases to trimming and J lost 5 bases; unmatched junction nucleotides: 1. Germline V lookup: CDR1 LNHDA, CDR2 SQIVND (reference sequence). This CDR3 has 13 amino acids. This chain's CDR3 is CASSIGTGYGYTF. The CDR3 DNA sequence: TGTGCCAGTAGTATCGGGACAGGGTATGGCTACACCTTC.

This clone appeared a few times. The V call is TRBV30, the J call TRBJ2-1, with D perhaps matching TRBD2 (6 bases). There are 15 residues in the CDR3. V was pared by 1 base and J by 7 bases, with 17 bases between. Germline CDR1 reads GTSNPN; CDR2 reads SVGIG (reference sequence). The CDR3 sequence: CAWSGGEFIGNEQFF. CDR3 nucleotides: TGTGCCTGGAGTGGGGGGGAATTCATTGGGAATGAGCAGTTCTTC.

The chain employs TRBV18 and TRBJ2-1; 8 bases map to TRBD2. The CDR3 has 15 residues. Trimming at V came to 6 bases and at J to 3 bases, leaving 7 bases not matched to a gene. Germline-derived CDR1 and CDR2 are KGHSH and LQKENI. The CDR3 sequence is CASSPGLAHYNEQFF. As DNA, the CDR3 is TGTGCCAGCTCCCCCGGACTAGCCCACTACAATGAGCAGTTCTTC.

V is TRBV30 and J is TRBJ1-2; D is unresolved. This CDR3 contains 13 residues. Germline V gene lookup returns CDR1 GTSNPN and CDR2 SVGIG (reference sequence). V lost 2 bases and J 4 bases, leaving 11 bases between the germline ends. The CDR3 loop reads CAWSSTAPYGYTF. The CDR3, as DNA: TGTGCCTGGAGTTCCACAGCTCCCTATGGCTACACCTTC.

This clone has a handful of counts. The chain couples TRBV5-6 to TRBJ2-1; D remains unclear. The CDR3 is made up of 13 amino acids. V was pared by 3 bases and J by 9 bases, with 13 bases between. Germline loops: CDR1 SGHDT, CDR2 YYEEEE. CDR3 residues: CASSYPSSIEQFF. Written as DNA, the CDR3 is TGTGCCAGCAGCTACCCTAGTTCCATTGAGCAGTTCTTC.

The chain recombines TRBV2 with TRBJ1-4, with TRBD1 matching over 10 bases. Germline CDR1 and CDR2: SNHLY and FYNNEI. The CDR3 runs to 15 residues. V shed 6 bases, J shed 0 bases, and the junction held 1 base outside the gene matches. CDR3 bases: TGTGCCAGCAGAGGACAGGGGGCAACTAATGAAAAACTGTTTTTT. Translating it yields CASRGQGATNEKLFF.

This chain links TRBV12-2 with TRBJ1-3; the table's D call TRBD1 went unverified against the DNA. TRBV12-2 is shown as a pseudogene. This CDR3 is 16 amino acids long. CDR3 sequence reads: CASRLEGQTSGNTIYF. CDR3 sequence (DNA): TGTGCAAGTCGCTTAGAAGGACAGACCTCTGGAAACACCATATATTTT.

The V and J genes are TRBV6-2 or TRBV6-3 and TRBJ1-1, with 11 bases lining up with TRBD1. CDR3 length equals 15 residues. The V and J ends lost 2 bases and 4 bases, in that order; junction bases with no gene match: 3. From germline, CDR1 is MNHEY and CDR2 SVGEGT. CDR3 residues: CASSYGGTGGTEAFF. In DNA, the CDR3 is TGTGCCAGCAGTTACGGAGGGACAGGGGGCACTGAAGCTTTCTTT.

There are many counts of this clone. The genes are TRBV15 and TRBJ2-7, with TRBD2 matching over 7 bases. Germline trimming cut 4 bases from V and 6 bases from J; bases unmatched to any gene: 15. CDR3 length: 16 amino acids. The germline V gene has CDR1 LNHNV and CDR2 YYDKDF (reference sequence). The CDR3 nucleotides read TGTGCCACCAGCACCTCAAGAGCGGGAACGGGTGGCGAGCAGTACTTC. It codes for CATSTSRAGTGGEQYF.

The rearrangement uses TRBV7-9 and TRBJ1-3; 9 bases agree with TRBD1. The CDR3 is 17 residues long. The V gene's germline CDR1 is SEHNR and CDR2 FQNEAQ (reference sequence). Trimming took 3 bases from V and 1 from J; bases not matched to a gene: 7. In DNA form, the CDR3 reads TGTGCCAGCAGCTTGGCTACAGGGGGCGCTTCTGGAAACACCATATATTTT. It encodes CASSLATGGASGNTIYF.

V and J are TRBV29-1 and TRBJ2-1; tentative D call: TRBD2 (6 bases). This CDR3 comprises 15 residues. Trimming removed 7 bases from V and 0 bases from J, with 16 bases in between. The germline V gene has CDR1 SQVTM and CDR2 ANQGSEA. The CDR3 DNA sequence: TGCAGCGGGGGAAGAGCGGGTGGCTCCTACAATGAGCAGTTCTTC. Its protein product is CSGGRAGGSYNEQFF.

The V gene is TRBV6-2 or TRBV6-3, the J gene TRBJ1-5; possibly TRBD1 for D (5 bases). Deletions cut 3 bases from V and 2 bases from J, with 29 bases between. CDR1 is MNHEY and CDR2 is SVGEGT in the germline V gene. The CDR3 loop spans 21 amino acids. The CDR3 sequence: CASSYPQPLLMRRAGNQPQHF. CDR3 DNA: TGTGCCAGCAGTTATCCACAACCCCTACTTATGCGCAGGGCCGGCAATCAGCCCCAGCATTTT.

The genes are TRBV7-8 and TRBJ2-3; possibly TRBD2 for D (7 bases). Per the germline V gene, CDR1 is SGHVS and CDR2 is FQNEAQ. V was shortened by 5 bases and J by 1 base, with 16 bases between the two germline ends. There are 16 residues in the CDR3. CDR3 DNA: TGTGCCAGCAGCGACCTTCGGGGGGCAGGCACAGATACGCAGTATTTT. As protein: CASSDLRGAGTDTQYF.

The rearrangement links TRBV5-6 to TRBJ2-5; 8 bases map to TRBD2. Germline V gene data show CDR1 as SGHDT and CDR2 as YYEEEE. This CDR3 region has 17 residues. Trimming took 0 bases from V and 4 from J; bases not matched to a gene: 11. The CDR3 region has the DNA TGTGCCAGCAGCTTGGAGAGCCTAGCGGGTAAACGAGAGACCCAGTACTTC. It specifies CASSLESLAGKRETQYF.

The chain joins TRBV7-6 to TRBJ2-1, with D possibly TRBD1 on 6 matching bases. V was clipped by 5 bases and J by 3 bases, with 8 bases between them. CDR3 length: 13 amino acids. The germline V gene encodes CDR1 SGHVS and CDR2 FNYEAQ. The CDR3 DNA is TGTGCCAGCAGCAGGGACAACTACAATGAGCAGTTCTTC. As protein: CASSRDNYNEQFF. The full variable domain, in which reference TRBV7-6 and TRBJ2-1 provide the parts outside the CDR3, is GAGVSQSPRYKVTKRGQDVALRCDPISGHVSLYWYRQALGQGPEFLTYFNYEAQQDKSGLPNDRFSAERPEGSISTLTIQRTEQRDSAMYRCASSRDNYNEQFFGPGTRLTVL.

The J gene is TRBJ1-2, the V gene TRBV19, with D perhaps matching TRBD1 (6 bases). V was shortened by 7 bases and J by 4 bases, with 16 bases between the two germline ends. The CDR3 runs 14 residues. Germline assignment: CDR1 LNHDA and CDR2 SQIVND (reference sequence). The CDR3 nucleotides read TGTGCCAGTAAAGGGGGATCCCCAGCCTATGGCTACACCTTC. Translating it yields CASKGGSPAYGYTF.